This TCR beta chain stems from a study of technical replicates of blood from several donors (dated by TCRdb to the late 2010s). Library method: the immunoSEQ multiplex PCR assay. TCRdb retrieved this table from immuneACCESS and kept in-frame rearrangements only. Not all clones are present; in checked studies, unresolved V genes account for under half, and no reason is known for the remainder. The sample profile shows around 72,000 clones; 80% to 95% of them were found once. 4.5% to 5% of the sample lies in the top ten. About this clone itself: This receptor's antigen is unknown. Per-base qualities were not stored, and no clone one base away is much larger.

The sample comprised PBMCs. The sequence was obtained from a human donor in good health. Some clones in this sample may be carry-over from other donors' samples.

The DNA sequence reads TGTGCCAGCAGTCCACAGGGGGGGTCTAATGAAAAACTGTTTTTT. Translated, it gives CASSPQGGSNEKLFF. The chain joins TRBV2 to TRBJ1-4; 8 bases in the middle match TRBD1. From its cysteine to its phenylalanine, the CDR3 spans 15 amino acids. Solely the CDR3 DNA is kept, with 45 bases framed from the first base. From V the trimming removes 5 bases and from J it removes 3 bases, while the gene matches leave 5 bases of the junction unaccounted for. From a lookup of the germline V gene, CDR1 and CDR2 are SNHLY and FYNNEI.